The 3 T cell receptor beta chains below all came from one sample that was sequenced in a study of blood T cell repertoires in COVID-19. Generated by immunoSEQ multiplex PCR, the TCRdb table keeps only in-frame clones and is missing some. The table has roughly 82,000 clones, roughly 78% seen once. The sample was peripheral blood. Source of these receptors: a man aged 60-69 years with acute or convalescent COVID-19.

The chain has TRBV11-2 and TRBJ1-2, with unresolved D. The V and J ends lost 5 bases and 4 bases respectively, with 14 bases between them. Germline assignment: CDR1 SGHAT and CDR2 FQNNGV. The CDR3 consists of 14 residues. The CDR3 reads CASSPDLGGYGYTF. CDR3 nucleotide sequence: TGTGCCAGCAGCCCAGACTTGGGTGGCTATGGCTACACCTTC.

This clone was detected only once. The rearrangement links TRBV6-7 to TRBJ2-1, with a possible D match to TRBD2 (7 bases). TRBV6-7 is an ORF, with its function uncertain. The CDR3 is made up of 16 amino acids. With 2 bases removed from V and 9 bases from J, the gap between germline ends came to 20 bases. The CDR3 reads CASSYPQGREKCEQFF. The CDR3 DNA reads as TGTGCCAGCAGTTACCCCCAGGGGAGGGAAAAGTGTGAGCAGTTCTTC.

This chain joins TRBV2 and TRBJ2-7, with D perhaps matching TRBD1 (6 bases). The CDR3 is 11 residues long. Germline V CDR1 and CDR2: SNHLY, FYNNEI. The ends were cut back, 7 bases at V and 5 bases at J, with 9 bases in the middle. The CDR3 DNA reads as TGTGCCAGCACCCACAGGGACGAGCAGTACTTC. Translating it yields CASTHRDEQYF.